The 19 T cell receptor beta chains below come from one sample, sequenced in a study of blood T cell repertoires in COVID-19. Produced via immunoSEQ multiplex PCR; TCRdb's table is partial and in-frame only. Among around 78,000 clones listed, around 86% were seen once. The sample taken for sequencing was peripheral blood. All receptors derive from a man aged 45 to 65 with active or convalescent COVID-19.

The rearrangement links TRBV29-1 to TRBJ1-3, with a possible D match to TRBD1 (5 bases). This CDR3 comprises 13 residues. Germline V gene data show CDR1 as SQVTM and CDR2 as ANQGSEA. The V end was cut by 4 bases, the J end by 0 bases, with 7 bases between. The CDR3 region is CSVATASGNTIYF. DNA for the CDR3: TGCAGCGTTGCGACAGCCTCTGGAAACACCATATATTTT.

The chain employs TRBV30 and TRBJ2-7; a possible D gene is TRBD2 (5 bases). With 8 bases removed from V and 4 bases from J, the gap between germline ends came to 12 bases. The CDR3 is 11 amino acids. The germline V gene encodes CDR1 GTSNPN and CDR2 SVGIG (reference sequence). For the CDR3, the DNA is TGTGCCGGGCAACGGGATTACGAGCAGTACTTC. Protein: CAGQRDYEQYF.

The chain employs TRBV11-2 and TRBJ2-7; TRBD1 matches at 8 bases. The germline gives CDR1 SGHAT, CDR2 FQNNGV. CDR3 length: 14 amino acids. Unmatched junction bases numbered 5, after V lost 5 bases and J lost 2 bases. This CDR3 reads CASSLGQGAYEQYF. The CDR3 region has the DNA TGTGCCAGCAGCCTAGGACAGGGTGCCTACGAGCAGTACTTC.

The V and J genes are TRBV28 and TRBJ1-5; D may be TRBD1 (6 bases). V shed 4 bases and J shed 1 base, with 14 bases lying between them. CDR1 and CDR2 (germline): MDHEN, SYDVKM. CDR3 length: 16 residues. Here the CDR3 DNA reads TGTGCCAGCAGTTACTTCAGGGGTGGGAGCAATCAGCCCCAGCATTTT. Its protein product is CASSYFRGGSNQPQHF.

The chain recombines TRBV19 with TRBJ1-2, with TRBD1 matching over 9 bases. In germline, CDR1 is LNHDA, CDR2 SQIVND (reference sequence). The CDR3 loop spans 15 amino acids. The V gene end was trimmed by 8 bases and the J gene end by 7 bases; junction bases not matched to a gene: 14. The CDR3: CASSPSGQGIVGYTF. The CDR3 DNA reads as TGTGCCAGTTCTCCCTCGGGACAGGGAATAGTTGGCTACACCTTC. Drawing the rest from reference TRBV19 and TRBJ1-2, the complete variable domain is DGGITQSPKYLFRKEGQNVTLSCEQNLNHDAMYWYRQDPGQGLRLIYYSQIVNDFQKGDIAEGYSVSREKKESFPLTVTSAQKNPTAFYLCASSPSGQGIVGYTFGSGTRLTVV.

This clone was seen a handful of times. The rearrangement links TRBV12-5 to TRBJ1-3, with a tentative D call TRBD1 (6 bases). CDR1 LGHNT and CDR2 FRNRAP come from the germline V gene. This CDR3 has 14 amino acids. The V end lost 7 bases, the J end lost 3 bases, and 13 bases lay between the germline ends. CDR3 in DNA: TGTGCTAGTGCCAAGCAGGGGCTTGGAAACACCATATATTTT. The encoded protein is CASAKQGLGNTIYF.

The chain uses TRBV6-1 and TRBJ1-6; TRBD1 is a possible D gene (6 bases). The germline V and J ends were trimmed by 4 bases and 7 bases, with 17 bases remaining between them. CDR3 size: 16 residues. Germline V gives CDR1 MNHNS, CDR2 SASEGT. This chain's CDR3 is CASSAKMDRSNSPLHF. CDR3 DNA: TGTGCCAGCAGTGCTAAGATGGACAGATCAAATTCACCCCTCCACTTT.

The V call is TRBV7-2, the J call TRBJ1-1; possible D gene TRBD1, 6 bases. V was pared by 3 bases and J by 13 bases, with 21 bases between. CDR1 is SGHTA and CDR2 is FQGNSA in the germline V gene. The CDR3 is made up of 14 amino acids. CDR3 nucleotides: TGTGCCAGCAGCTTGAAGGACAGAGCTGAGGTAGATTTCTTT. Amino acids: CASSLKDRAEVDFF.

The sample holds a few counts of this clone. The rearrangement links TRBV25-1 to TRBJ1-1, with 12 bases that match TRBD1. This CDR3 comprises 16 residues. V dropped 8 bases and J dropped 4; count of bases not matched to a gene: 11. Germline lookup yields CDR1 MGHDK and CDR2 SYGVNS. DNA for the CDR3: TGTGCCAGCTGCCCCGGGACAGGGGGCCGCGGCACTGAAGCTTTCTTT. Its translation is CASCPGTGGRGTEAFF.

The genes are TRBV10-3 and TRBJ1-2; tentatively, D is TRBD1 (6 bases). Germline values: CDR1 ENHRY, CDR2 SYGVKD. V lost 3 bases and J lost 4, with 15 bases in between. This CDR3 is built from 15 residues. CDR3 sequence: CAISDPGHRVYGYTF. For the CDR3, the DNA is TGTGCCATCAGTGACCCGGGACATAGGGTCTATGGCTACACCTTC.

The CDR3 DNA follows: TGTGCCACCAGCAGGGTGGGCGAGACCCAGTACTTC. It encodes CATSRVGETQYF. The chain carries TRBV15 and TRBJ2-5; no clear D gene. Trimming removed 3 bases at V and 5 bases at J, with 7 bases between. CDR3 length: 12 amino acids. CDR1 and CDR2 (germline): LNHNV, YYDKDF (reference sequence). Full variable domain (missing parts from reference TRBV15 and TRBJ2-5): DAMVIQNPRYQVTQFGKPVTLSCSQTLNHNVMYWYQQKSSQAPKLLFHYYDKDFNNEADTPDNFQSRRPNTSFCFLDIRSPGLGDTAMYLCATSRVGETQYFGPGTRLLVL.

The V call is TRBV4-2, the J call TRBJ2-3, with 11 bases aligning to TRBD1. The germline V gene has CDR1 LGHNA and CDR2 YNFKEQ. This CDR3 contains 17 residues. Trimming took 3 bases from V and 4 from J; bases not matched to a gene: 9. For the CDR3, the DNA is TGTGCCAGCAGCCAGCGACGGACAGGGGGCTTCGCAGATACGCAGTATTTT. Protein product: CASSQRRTGGFADTQYF.

The DNA for the CDR3 is TGTGCCAGCATAGGACAGGGCTACGAGCAGTACTTC. As protein: CASIGQGYEQYF. The chain is built from TRBV27 and TRBJ2-7; 8 bases map to TRBD1. Germline-derived CDR1 and CDR2 are MNHEY and SMNVEV (reference sequence). CDR3 size: 12 residues. After removal of 7 bases from V and 3 bases from J, the junction contained 2 bases not matched to a gene.

CDR3 sequence reads: CASTRTAPYEQYF. The CDR3, as DNA: TGTGCCAGCACCAGGACAGCGCCCTACGAGCAGTACTTC. V is TRBV6-5 and J is TRBJ2-7; D is possibly TRBD1 (6 bases). Germline CDR1 MNHEY, CDR2 SVGAGI. The CDR3 totals 13 residues. Trimming shortened V by 7 bases and J by 2 bases, and 12 bases separated the two germline ends.

This chain joins TRBV15 and TRBJ2-1, with 7 nucleotides matching TRBD2. Germline CDR1 reads LNHNV; CDR2 reads YYDKDF (reference sequence). CDR3 length: 15 residues. V lost 1 base to trimming and J lost 5 bases; unmatched junction nucleotides: 5. The CDR3 loop reads CATSRVLAANNEQFF. The CDR3 DNA reads TGTGCCACCAGCAGAGTTCTAGCGGCGAACAATGAGCAGTTCTTC.

The V and J genes are TRBV6-5 and TRBJ2-7; 8 bases map to TRBD1. CDR3 length: 13 amino acids. Trimming removed 4 bases from V and 4 bases from J; junction bases left unmatched: 3. CDR1 is MNHEY and CDR2 is SVGAGI in the germline V gene. The CDR3, as DNA: TGTGCCAGCAGTTCGGACAGGGCTTACGAGCAGTACTTC. Translation: CASSSDRAYEQYF.

This clone is a singleton in its sample. This chain links TRBV25-1 with TRBJ2-5; 7 bases fit TRBD2. In germline, CDR1 is MGHDK, CDR2 SYGVNS. The length of the CDR3 is 15 residues. Trimming at V came to 3 bases and at J to 3 bases, leaving 7 bases not matched to a gene. The CDR3 reads CASSEASSGKETQYF. The CDR3, as DNA: TGTGCCAGCAGTGAGGCGTCTAGCGGAAAAGAGACCCAGTACTTC.

This clone was found a few times. This sequence joins TRBV19 and TRBJ1-5; 7 nucleotides align to TRBD1. Germline CDR1 and CDR2: LNHDA and SQIVND (reference sequence). V gave up 5 bases and J gave up 3 bases; unmatched junction bases: 7. This CDR3 region has 15 residues. The chain's CDR3 is CASSGTGTVNQPQHF. In nucleotides, the CDR3 is TGTGCCAGTAGTGGAACCGGGACAGTCAATCAGCCCCAGCATTTT.

This chain uses TRBV19 with TRBJ1-4, with no clear D. Germline CDR1 and CDR2: LNHDA and SQIVND (reference sequence). V was cut by 7 bases and J by 5 bases, with 11 bases left in between. This CDR3 is built from 13 residues. The DNA for the CDR3 is TGTGCCAGTACAACCGGGAACAATGAAAAACTGTTTTTT. Protein sequence: CASTTGNNEKLFF.